This is a list of T cell receptor beta chains from one sample in a study of regulatory T cells in long-lasting Graves disease. TCRdb redid the calling of the multiplex PCR reads with MiXCR, one entry per CDR3 protein. The sample lists hundreds of thousands of distinct CDR3 sequences; approximately 15% were seen once. The sample also formed part of further work on T cells in Graves' hyperthyroidism and ophthalmopathy.

Sequences were derived from peripheral blood mononuclear cells (PBMCs), sampled at new diagnosis, from a patient treated with antithyroid drugs. These receptors came from a woman aged 25 to 45 with Graves disease. Both conserved end residues are part of each CDR3. D genes are given only for firm matches. Some rows mark clone size as missing; the rest say once, few, many or name a class of expanded clone.

clone_size: few; d_call: -; j_call: TRBJ2-2; v_call: TRBV29-1; cdr3_aa: CSAVLAENTGELFF; cdr3_nt: TGCAGCGCCGTGTTAGCGGAGAACACCGGGGAGCTGTTTTTT
clone_size: -; d_call: TRBD2; j_call: TRBJ2-2; v_call: TRBV11-3; cdr3_aa: CASSLDPTSGNGGELFF; cdr3_nt: TGTGCCAGCAGCTTAGACCCGACTAGCGGGAACGGCGGGGAGCTGTTTTTT
clone_size: once; d_call: -; j_call: TRBJ2-1; v_call: TRBV12-3/TRBV12-4; cdr3_aa: CASSFWGRAHDEQFF; cdr3_nt: TGTGCCAGCAGTTTCTGGGGAAGGGCCCACGATGAGCAGTTCTTC
clone_size: many; d_call: -; j_call: TRBJ1-1; v_call: TRBV7-3; cdr3_aa: CASSPGDTLNTEAFF; cdr3_nt: TGTGCCAGCAGCCCCGGTGACACGCTGAACACTGAAGCTTTCTTT
clone_size: -; d_call: TRBD2; j_call: TRBJ2-1; v_call: TRBV20-1; cdr3_aa: CSAAGVEGDEQFF; cdr3_nt: TGCAGTGCAGCGGGAGTGGAGGGAGATGAGCAGTTCTTC
clone_size: few; d_call: -; j_call: TRBJ1-5; v_call: TRBV7-6; cdr3_aa: CASSPPQGQPQHF; cdr3_nt: TGTGCCAGCAGCCCCCCCCAGGGTCAGCCCCAGCATTTT
clone_size: -; d_call: TRBD2; j_call: TRBJ2-1; v_call: TRBV4-2; cdr3_aa: CASSEELTAGVNNEQFF; cdr3_nt: TGTGCCAGCAGCGAAGAACTGACGGCGGGAGTTAATAATGAGCAGTTCTTC
clone_size: many; d_call: TRBD1; j_call: TRBJ1-5; v_call: TRBV12-3/TRBV12-4; cdr3_aa: CATTGGTGFLSNQPQHF; cdr3_nt: TGTGCCACCACCGGTGGGACAGGATTTTTATCGAATCAGCCCCAGCATTTT
clone_size: -; d_call: -; j_call: TRBJ2-7; v_call: TRBV14; cdr3_aa: CASSPNPREQYF; cdr3_nt: TGTGCCAGCAGCCCGAACCCCCGCGAGCAGTACTTC
clone_size: -; d_call: -; j_call: TRBJ2-1; v_call: TRBV12-3/TRBV12-4; cdr3_aa: CASSLRPLMSSYNEQFF; cdr3_nt: TGTGCCAGCAGTTTAAGACCTCTAATGAGCTCCTACAATGAGCAGTTCTTC
clone_size: many; d_call: TRBD2; j_call: TRBJ2-1; v_call: TRBV12-3/TRBV12-4; cdr3_aa: CASSSGGGAGPNEQFF; cdr3_nt: TGTGCCAGCAGTTCCGGCGGAGGAGCGGGACCCAATGAGCAGTTCTTC
clone_size: many; d_call: -; j_call: TRBJ1-2; v_call: TRBV6-5; cdr3_aa: CASSSSGGRAYGYTF; cdr3_nt: TGTGCCAGCAGTTCCTCCGGGGGGCGCGCGTACGGCTACACCTTC
clone_size: few; d_call: TRBD2; j_call: TRBJ2-5; v_call: TRBV29-1; cdr3_aa: CSVRTSGTSQETQYF; cdr3_nt: TGCAGCGTGAGGACTAGCGGTACTTCTCAAGAGACCCAGTACTTC
clone_size: few; d_call: -; j_call: TRBJ2-1; v_call: TRBV5-4; cdr3_aa: CASSPPSDDEQFF; cdr3_nt: TGTGCCAGCAGCCCACCTAGCGACGATGAGCAGTTCTTC
clone_size: many; d_call: -; j_call: TRBJ2-6; v_call: TRBV7-8; cdr3_aa: CASSFPGANVLTF; cdr3_nt: TGTGCCAGCAGCTTCCCCGGGGCCAACGTCCTGACTTTC
clone_size: many; d_call: -; j_call: TRBJ2-3; v_call: TRBV27; cdr3_aa: CASFREGAISTDTQYF; cdr3_nt: TGTGCCAGCTTTAGGGAAGGAGCGATTAGCACAGATACGCAGTATTTT
clone_size: many; d_call: TRBD1; j_call: TRBJ2-1; v_call: TRBV12-3/TRBV12-4; cdr3_aa: CASSFGVDRAGRGNEQFF; cdr3_nt: TGTGCCAGCAGTTTTGGGGTCGACAGGGCCGGCCGGGGCAATGAGCAGTTCTTC
clone_size: -; d_call: -; j_call: TRBJ2-1; v_call: TRBV29-1; cdr3_aa: CSLHYETNEQFF; cdr3_nt: TGCAGCCTTCACTACGAGACAAATGAGCAGTTCTTC
clone_size: -; d_call: -; j_call: TRBJ1-4; v_call: TRBV27; cdr3_aa: CASGRTGKNEKLFF; cdr3_nt: TGTGCCAGTGGGCGTACTGGGAAGAATGAAAAACTGTTTTTT
clone_size: many; d_call: TRBD1; j_call: TRBJ2-5; v_call: TRBV6-2/TRBV6-3; cdr3_aa: CASRRTEGAYETQYF; cdr3_nt: TGTGCCAGCAGGAGGACTGAGGGGGCGTATGAGACCCAGTACTTC
clone_size: many; d_call: -; j_call: TRBJ2-1; v_call: TRBV2; cdr3_aa: CASAALEQFF; cdr3_nt: TGTGCCAGCGCAGCCCTGGAGCAGTTCTTC
clone_size: -; d_call: TRBD1; j_call: TRBJ2-1; v_call: TRBV18; cdr3_aa: CASSPRDREFSNEQFF; cdr3_nt: TGTGCCAGCTCACCACGGGACAGGGAGTTTTCCAATGAGCAGTTCTTC
clone_size: many; d_call: -; j_call: TRBJ2-3; v_call: TRBV13; cdr3_aa: CASSQVGGTQYF; cdr3_nt: TGTGCCAGCAGCCAAGTCGGAGGGACGCAGTATTTT
clone_size: few; d_call: TRBD1; j_call: TRBJ1-5; v_call: TRBV5-6; cdr3_aa: CASSRGTDLSNQPQHF; cdr3_nt: TGTGCCAGCAGCCGCGGGACAGACCTTAGCAATCAGCCCCAGCATTTT
clone_size: few; d_call: -; j_call: TRBJ1-6; v_call: TRBV19; cdr3_aa: CASSMKGVNSPLHF; cdr3_nt: TGTGCCAGTAGTATGAAAGGGGTCAATTCACCCCTCCACTTT
clone_size: -; d_call: -; j_call: TRBJ2-3; v_call: TRBV4-1; cdr3_aa: CASSQKGGVTDTQYF; cdr3_nt: TGCGCCAGCAGCCAGAAGGGGGGGGTCACAGATACGCAGTATTTT
clone_size: many; d_call: -; j_call: TRBJ2-2; v_call: TRBV5-1; cdr3_aa: CASTHKTDTGELFF; cdr3_nt: TGCGCCAGCACCCACAAGACAGATACCGGGGAGCTGTTTTTT
clone_size: once; d_call: -; j_call: TRBJ2-1; v_call: TRBV7-9; cdr3_aa: CASSLIRRNEQFF; cdr3_nt: TGTGCCAGCAGCTTAATCAGGAGGAATGAGCAGTTCTTC
clone_size: few; d_call: -; j_call: TRBJ1-5; v_call: TRBV5-6; cdr3_aa: CASSSYDQPQHF; cdr3_nt: TGTGCCAGCAGCTCCTACGATCAGCCCCAGCATTTT
clone_size: -; d_call: -; j_call: TRBJ1-3; v_call: TRBV18; cdr3_aa: CASSLDMAGNTIYF; cdr3_nt: TGTGCCAGCTCACTCGACATGGCTGGAAACACCATATATTTT
clone_size: many; d_call: -; j_call: TRBJ1-5; v_call: TRBV29-1; cdr3_aa: CSPEKPQHF; cdr3_nt: TGCAGCCCGGAGAAACCCCAGCATTTT
clone_size: many; d_call: -; j_call: TRBJ1-1; v_call: TRBV2; cdr3_aa: CASSLQFGWNTEAFF; cdr3_nt: TGTGCCAGCAGTTTACAGTTTGGTTGGAACACTGAAGCTTTCTTT
clone_size: few; d_call: TRBD2; j_call: TRBJ2-1; v_call: TRBV4-1; cdr3_aa: CASSQSLAGTYNEQFF; cdr3_nt: TGCGCCAGCAGCCAGTCCTTAGCGGGCACGTACAATGAGCAGTTCTTC
clone_size: many; d_call: -; j_call: TRBJ2-1; v_call: TRBV7-2; cdr3_aa: CASSSYAGSPLGNEQFF; cdr3_nt: TGTGCCAGCAGCTCCTATGCCGGGTCGCCCTTGGGGAATGAGCAGTTCTTC
clone_size: many; d_call: -; j_call: TRBJ1-5; v_call: TRBV28; cdr3_aa: CASRQLGGQPQHF; cdr3_nt: TGTGCCAGCAGGCAACTAGGGGGTCAGCCCCAGCATTTT
clone_size: many; d_call: -; j_call: TRBJ1-1; v_call: TRBV29-1; cdr3_aa: CSVAVYTEAFF; cdr3_nt: TGCAGCGTCGCGGTCTACACTGAAGCTTTCTTT
clone_size: many; d_call: -; j_call: TRBJ1-1; v_call: TRBV19; cdr3_aa: CASSIENGRGAEAFF; cdr3_nt: TGTGCCAGTAGTATAGAGAACGGCCGGGGGGCTGAAGCTTTCTTT
clone_size: many; d_call: -; j_call: TRBJ1-2; v_call: TRBV28; cdr3_aa: CASSLYGPYGYTF; cdr3_nt: TGTGCCAGCAGTTTGTACGGTCCTTATGGCTACACCTTC
clone_size: -; d_call: TRBD2; j_call: TRBJ2-1; v_call: TRBV24-1; cdr3_aa: CATAGTSGWSSYNEQFF; cdr3_nt: TGTGCCACCGCGGGGACTAGCGGGTGGAGCTCCTACAATGAGCAGTTCTTC
clone_size: -; d_call: TRBD1; j_call: TRBJ1-5; v_call: TRBV7-2; cdr3_aa: CASGWDRGRGQPQHF; cdr3_nt: TGTGCCAGCGGCTGGGACAGGGGGCGTGGACAGCCCCAGCATTTT
clone_size: few; d_call: TRBD2; j_call: TRBJ2-2; v_call: TRBV20-1; cdr3_aa: CSARLAGYNTGELFF; cdr3_nt: TGCAGTGCTAGATTAGCGGGGTACAACACCGGGGAGCTGTTTTTT
clone_size: -; d_call: TRBD2; j_call: TRBJ2-7; v_call: TRBV5-4; cdr3_aa: CASSPVTASGYEQYF; cdr3_nt: TGTGCCAGCAGCCCGGTGACGGCTAGCGGTTACGAGCAGTACTTC
clone_size: few; d_call: TRBD2; j_call: TRBJ2-1; v_call: TRBV12-3/TRBV12-4; cdr3_aa: CASSLRGLADITGVYNEQFF; cdr3_nt: TGTGCCAGCAGTTTAAGGGGACTAGCGGATATTACTGGGGTCTACAATGAGCAGTTCTTC
clone_size: many; d_call: TRBD2; j_call: TRBJ2-3; v_call: TRBV27; cdr3_aa: CASSSSLAGADTQYF; cdr3_nt: TGTGCCAGCAGTTCTAGCCTAGCGGGAGCAGATACGCAGTATTTT
clone_size: many; d_call: TRBD2; j_call: TRBJ2-5; v_call: TRBV12-3/TRBV12-4; cdr3_aa: CASSLYSGEQETQYF; cdr3_nt: TGTGCCAGCAGTTTGTATAGCGGGGAGCAAGAGACCCAGTACTTC
clone_size: many; d_call: -; j_call: TRBJ1-1; v_call: TRBV9; cdr3_aa: CASSVAGLGTEAFF; cdr3_nt: TGTGCCAGCAGCGTAGCAGGGCTGGGCACTGAAGCTTTCTTT
clone_size: many; d_call: -; j_call: TRBJ2-7; v_call: TRBV27; cdr3_aa: CASSPPNPRNPGGYEQYF; cdr3_nt: TGTGCCAGCAGTCCGCCAAATCCCAGAAACCCGGGTGGATACGAGCAGTACTTC
clone_size: -; d_call: TRBD2; j_call: TRBJ2-2; v_call: TRBV29-1; cdr3_aa: CSVVAGVNTGELFF; cdr3_nt: TGCAGCGTTGTAGCGGGAGTGAATACCGGGGAGCTGTTTTTT
clone_size: -; d_call: -; j_call: TRBJ2-3; v_call: TRBV6-1; cdr3_aa: CASKPGGDTQCF; cdr3_nt: TGTGCCAGCAAACCCGGGGGTGATACGCAGTGTTTT
clone_size: many; d_call: TRBD1; j_call: TRBJ2-7; v_call: TRBV15; cdr3_aa: CATARDRTGEQYF; cdr3_nt: TGTGCCACCGCCCGGGACAGGACAGGCGAGCAGTACTTC
clone_size: many; d_call: -; j_call: TRBJ2-3; v_call: TRBV20-1; cdr3_aa: CSATKDVTDTQYF; cdr3_nt: TGCAGTGCTACCAAGGACGTCACAGATACGCAGTATTTT
clone_size: many; d_call: TRBD2; j_call: TRBJ2-1; v_call: TRBV2; cdr3_aa: CASTGTSGYNEQFF; cdr3_nt: TGTGCCAGCACCGGGACTAGCGGTTACAATGAGCAGTTCTTC
clone_size: -; d_call: -; j_call: TRBJ1-2; v_call: TRBV12-3/TRBV12-4; cdr3_aa: CASSLGRGVYGYTF; cdr3_nt: TGTGCCAGCAGTTTGGGGAGGGGGGTCTATGGCTACACCTTC
clone_size: many; d_call: -; j_call: TRBJ2-7; v_call: TRBV9; cdr3_aa: CASSLGTWGSYEQYF; cdr3_nt: TGTGCCAGCAGCCTTGGGACCTGGGGCTCCTACGAGCAGTACTTC
clone_size: many; d_call: -; j_call: TRBJ2-1; v_call: TRBV12-5; cdr3_aa: CASGLVSGSEQFF; cdr3_nt: TGTGCTAGTGGTTTGGTATCGGGCAGTGAGCAGTTCTTC
clone_size: many; d_call: -; j_call: TRBJ1-1; v_call: TRBV2; cdr3_aa: CASSVKRNLEGAEAFF; cdr3_nt: TGTGCCAGCAGTGTAAAACGTAACCTTGAAGGCGCTGAAGCTTTCTTT
clone_size: few; d_call: -; j_call: TRBJ1-1; v_call: TRBV11-3; cdr3_aa: CASSYGGGLATEAFF; cdr3_nt: TGTGCCAGCAGCTACGGCGGGGGGCTGGCGACTGAAGCTTTCTTT
clone_size: few; d_call: -; j_call: TRBJ1-5; v_call: TRBV20-1; cdr3_aa: CSAPQGILKGPQHF; cdr3_nt: TGCAGTGCACCCCAGGGAATACTAAAGGGGCCCCAGCATTTT